At least ten counts were recorded for the clone carrying this T cell receptor beta chain. The antigen is undetermined. Ophthalmopathy cases met thresholds of Clinical Activity Score at least 3, NOSPECS grade at least 4 and duration under 3 months. The CDR3 contains 13 residues. Germline assignment: CDR1 SEHNR and CDR2 FQNEAQ (reference sequence). The ends lost 8 bases at V and 5 bases at J; junction bases unmatched: 1. The sample belongs to a study of T cells in Graves' hyperthyroidism and ophthalmopathy. Findings and caveats of the study: Ophthalmopathy was told apart from stable hyperthyroidism by a 13 V-J model. The model foresaw ophthalmopathy a median around 6.8 months prior to onset.

Amplification of TCR beta CDR3 regions was performed using RNA transcripts as template. RT-PCR in the first round (using the HTBI primer set) targeted the TCR CDR3. TCRdb re-called the multiplex PCR reads through MiXCR, storing one row per CDR3 protein. The sample shows more than 350,000 distinct CDR3 sequences, roughly 15% of them seen only once. This receptor was taken from a woman between 55 and 75 years old with Graves' ophthalmopathy. The rearrangement joins TRBV7-9 to TRBJ2-3, with TRBD2 identical over 13 bases. The sample taken for sequencing was blood. The CDR3 DNA follows: TGTGCCAGCGGACTAGCGGGAGTAGATACGCAGTATTTT. Translating it yields CASGLAGVDTQYF. Complete variable domain (other parts from reference TRBV7-9 and TRBJ2-3): DTGVSQNPRHKITKRGQNVTFRCDPISEHNRLYWYRQTLGQGPEFLTYFQNEAQLEKSRLLSDRFSAERPKGSFSTLEIQRTEQGDSAMYLCASGLAGVDTQYFGPGTRLTVL.